The T cell receptor beta chain described here comes from a study of blood T cell repertoires in COVID-19. The table came from immunoSEQ multiplex PCR; TCRdb's copy has only in-frame clones and leaves some out. The data show some 230,000 clones, 70% to 90% seen once. The CDR3 length is 14 residues. Trimming removed 1 base from V and 8 bases from J, with 12 bases in between. Germline V gene sequence: CDR1 SGDLS, CDR2 YYNGEE. Specimen: peripheral blood. The clonotype was recovered from a man aged 45-65 years who had recovered from COVID-19. The chain links TRBV9 to TRBJ1-4; possible D gene TRBD1, 5 bases. The CDR3 protein is CASSVRPSGEKLFF. The CDR3 DNA reads as TGTGCCAGCAGCGTAAGGCCTTCAGGGGAAAAACTGTTTTTT.